These T cell receptor beta chains were read from a single sample in a study of CD8 T cells in ankylosing spondylitis. TCRdb reanalysed the 5' RACE reads using MiXCR and keeps one entry per CDR3 protein. Of some 700,000 distinct CDR3 sequences detected, around 19% appear once; the ten largest clones hold around a fifth. Sequences were obtained from blood, either unsorted or a sorted T cell fraction (not recorded which). These receptors all come from a male donor with ankylosing spondylitis. CDR3s include the opening cysteine and the closing phenylalanine or tryptophan. A D gene is named only where the DNA matches it firmly. Where a row states a size, it is once, few, many or the class of an expanded clone; other rows omit it.

CASSYPAGEISYEQYF	TGTGCCAGCAGTTACCCGGCCGGGGAAATCTCCTACGAGCAGTACTTC	TRBJ2-7	TRBV6-2/TRBV6-3	-	few
CASTSRTGTSGREQFF	TGTGCCAGCACCTCTCGTACCGGGACTAGCGGGAGAGAGCAGTTCTTC	TRBJ2-1	TRBV6-1	TRBD2	-
CASSSPPGLRAQYNEQFF	TGTGCCAGCAGCTCTCCCCCTGGGTTGCGGGCTCAATACAATGAGCAGTTCTTC	TRBJ2-1	TRBV11-1	-	few
CASSPPIQEWQETQYF	TGTGCCAGCAGCCCACCGATACAGGAGTGGCAAGAGACCCAGTACTTC	TRBJ2-5	TRBV7-8	-	few
CASSPQPSNQPQHF	TGTGCCAGCAGCCCACAGCCCAGCAATCAGCCCCAGCATTTT	TRBJ1-5	TRBV11-2	-	few
CASNRQPTEAFF	TGTGCCAGCAACCGACAACCCACTGAAGCTTTCTTT	TRBJ1-1	TRBV7-9	-	-
CASSPTQLGRYEAFF	TGTGCCAGCAGCCCAACCCAACTAGGAAGATATGAAGCTTTCTTT	TRBJ1-1	TRBV7-6	-	-
CSASGGPYGYTF	TGCAGCGCCTCGGGGGGCCCCTATGGCTACACCTTC	TRBJ1-2	TRBV29-1	-	few
CASSSLAGGGPKETQYF	TGTGCCAGCAGTTCACTAGCGGGAGGAGGGCCGAAAGAGACCCAGTACTTC	TRBJ2-5	TRBV6-5	TRBD2	few
CASSLVASGVKDEQFF	TGTGCCAGCAGCTTGGTGGCTAGCGGGGTCAAGGATGAGCAGTTCTTC	TRBJ2-1	TRBV5-5	TRBD2	-
CASSFGGTGQPQHF	TGTGCCAGCAGTTTCGGGGGAACGGGCCAGCCCCAGCATTTT	TRBJ1-5	TRBV27	-	-
CSARPRDRGNSPLHF	TGCAGTGCTAGACCACGGGACAGGGGGAATTCACCCCTCCACTTT	TRBJ1-6	TRBV20-1	TRBD1	-
CASSSPQTSGRWNEQFF	TGTGCCAGCAGTTCTCCACAGACTAGCGGGAGGTGGAATGAGCAGTTCTTC	TRBJ2-1	TRBV27	TRBD2	few
CASKQGAGGNQPQHF	TGTGCCAGTAAACAGGGGGCGGGTGGCAATCAGCCCCAGCATTTT	TRBJ1-5	TRBV19	TRBD1	few
CASSVWTSTDTQYF	TGTGCCAGCAGTGTCTGGACTAGCACAGATACGCAGTATTTT	TRBJ2-3	TRBV2	-	few
CASVPTADYEQYF	TGTGCCAGCGTGCCCACTGCCGACTACGAGCAGTACTTC	TRBJ2-7	TRBV6-1	-	-
CASSPDSGTPRTEAFF	TGCGCCAGCAGCCCAGATTCCGGGACCCCTCGCACTGAAGCTTTCTTT	TRBJ1-1	TRBV5-1	-	few
CASSLFGTGSGIDEQYF	TGTGCCAGCAGCTTATTTGGGACAGGGAGTGGAATTGACGAGCAGTACTTC	TRBJ2-7	TRBV7-9	TRBD1	-
CASSPAPRLEQYF	TGTGCCAGCAGTCCCGCCCCCCGCTTGGAGCAGTACTTC	TRBJ2-7	TRBV12-3/TRBV12-4	-	-
CASSARRTDSLREQYF	TGTGCCAGCAGCGCCCGGCGGACGGACAGTCTACGTGAGCAGTACTTC	TRBJ2-7	TRBV9	-	many
CASTSGSSNQPQHF	TGTGCCAGCACGTCGGGTTCTAGCAATCAGCCCCAGCATTTT	TRBJ1-5	TRBV6-1	-	few
CSVRGANTGELFF	TGCAGCGTCAGGGGGGCGAATACCGGGGAGCTGTTTTTT	TRBJ2-2	TRBV29-1	-	many
CATGGTGGQSRSYNEQFF	TGTGCCACAGGCGGGACAGGGGGCCAGTCCAGGTCCTACAATGAGCAGTTCTTC	TRBJ2-1	TRBV24-1	TRBD1	-
CASSRDSSSYNEQFF	TGTGCCAGCAGCCGCGACAGCTCCTCCTACAATGAGCAGTTCTTC	TRBJ2-1	TRBV5-1	-	-
CASREGMDSSYEQYF	TGCGCCAGCAGGGAAGGGATGGACAGCTCCTACGAGCAGTACTTC	TRBJ2-7	TRBV5-1	-	few
CSARDRGLGYTF	TGCAGTGCTAGGGACAGGGGGTTAGGCTACACCTTC	TRBJ1-2	TRBV20-1	TRBD1	few
CSARDEAWGALDEQFF	TGCAGTGCTAGAGATGAAGCGTGGGGAGCGTTGGATGAGCAGTTCTTC	TRBJ2-1	TRBV20-1	-	few
CASSPDRALRGYTF	TGTGCCAGCAGTCCGGACAGGGCGTTGCGTGGCTACACCTTC	TRBJ1-2	TRBV7-2	TRBD1	few
CASSFQTGEAFF	TGCGCCAGCAGCTTTCAAACAGGAGAAGCTTTCTTT	TRBJ1-1	TRBV5-1	-	many
CAWGRLRGSEQFF	TGTGCCTGGGGCCGACTCCGGGGGAGTGAGCAGTTCTTC	TRBJ2-1	TRBV30	-	few
CSTQGGPGENIQYF	TGCAGTACACAGGGAGGTCCCGGGGAAAACATTCAGTACTTC	TRBJ2-4	TRBV20-1	-	-
CASSQGHRAQPDEQYF	TGCGCCAGCAGCCAAGGGCACAGGGCTCAACCTGACGAGCAGTACTTC	TRBJ2-7	TRBV4-3	-	-
CATRGGTDTTNEKLFF	TGTGCCACCAGAGGGGGAACAGACACAACTAATGAAAAACTGTTTTTT	TRBJ1-4	TRBV2	-	-
CASSSARLAGLETQYF	TGTGCCAGCAGTTCTGCCCGACTAGCGGGATTGGAGACCCAGTACTTC	TRBJ2-5	TRBV2	TRBD2	few
CASSLWDLRRAEAFF	TGTGCCAGCAGTCTATGGGACTTGAGGAGAGCTGAAGCTTTCTTT	TRBJ1-1	TRBV28	-	-
CASSLGAPGLPNNEQFF	TGTGCCAGCAGCTTGGGGGCCCCGGGACTACCGAACAATGAGCAGTTCTTC	TRBJ2-1	TRBV7-8	-	-
CATSRAGQGVYYYGYTF	TGTGCCACCAGCAGAGCTGGACAGGGGGTTTATTACTATGGCTACACCTTC	TRBJ1-2	TRBV15	TRBD1	few
CSARVSGAYGYTF	TGCAGTGCTAGAGTATCGGGGGCCTATGGCTACACCTTC	TRBJ1-2	TRBV20-1	-	few
CASTGQDTGELFF	TGCGCCAGCACTGGCCAGGACACCGGGGAGCTGTTTTTT	TRBJ2-2	TRBV5-1	-	few
CASRPSTGGETEAFF	TGCGCCAGCAGACCATCGACAGGGGGCGAAACTGAAGCTTTCTTT	TRBJ1-1	TRBV5-1	TRBD1	many
CASSLERAGTEAFF	TGTGCCAGCAGTTTAGAGCGGGCGGGGACTGAAGCTTTCTTT	TRBJ1-1	TRBV12-3/TRBV12-4	-	few
CAAEGGAERLQFF	TGTGCCGCCGAAGGGGGTGCAGAACGCCTGCAGTTCTTC	TRBJ2-1	TRBV30	-	many
CASSLGRSEAFF	TGTGCCAGCAGCTTAGGTCGCTCCGAAGCTTTCTTT	TRBJ1-1	TRBV13	-	-
CSARRGSTGELFF	TGCAGTGCTAGAAGGGGGAGCACCGGGGAGCTGTTTTTT	TRBJ2-2	TRBV20-1	-	-
CSVDILQGRRTEAFF	TGCAGCGTTGACATCCTACAGGGGAGGAGGACTGAAGCTTTCTTT	TRBJ1-1	TRBV29-1	TRBD1	many
CAISEPGRMNTEAFF	TGTGCCATCAGTGAGCCGGGACGGATGAACACTGAAGCTTTCTTT	TRBJ1-1	TRBV10-3	-	-
CASSASGTPGDEQFF	TGTGCCAGCAGTGCATCCGGAACTCCAGGGGATGAGCAGTTCTTC	TRBJ2-1	TRBV2	-	-
CASSFSRDRGIYEQYF	TGCGCCAGCAGCTTTTCCCGGGACAGGGGAATCTACGAGCAGTACTTC	TRBJ2-7	TRBV5-1	TRBD1	few
CASSLNRDRGKYGYTF	TGTGCCAGCAGTCTAAACCGGGACAGGGGGAAATATGGCTACACCTTC	TRBJ1-2	TRBV12-3/TRBV12-4	TRBD1	few
CSAIPDRATYEQYF	TGCAGTGCTATCCCTGACAGGGCCACCTACGAGCAGTACTTC	TRBJ2-7	TRBV20-1	TRBD1	few
CSAVFAGVNYEQYF	TGCAGTGCTGTCTTCGCGGGAGTGAACTACGAGCAGTACTTC	TRBJ2-7	TRBV20-1	TRBD2	-
CASSENLDNEQFF	TGTGCCAGCAGTGAAAACCTCGACAATGAGCAGTTCTTC	TRBJ2-1	TRBV2	-	-
CSVEPAAGYNEQFF	TGCAGCGTTGAGCCGGCTGCTGGCTACAATGAGCAGTTCTTC	TRBJ2-1	TRBV29-1	-	-